This TCR beta chain appears in the sequencing data of a study of TIL therapy for anti-PD-1-resistant metastatic lung cancer (dated by TCRdb to 2020 to 2023). With respect to the entire study: Tumors were collected before any PD-1/PD-L1 blockade, after which patients were given nivolumab, and patients who progressed were given lymphodepletion, an infusion of expanded TIL and IL-2. T cell receptor beta sequencing of tumor and peripheral blood served to follow clonotypes across the tumor, the expanded TIL product, and serial blood samples. A median age of around 56 years (range about 38-80) and a median tumor PD-L1 proportion score of 5.5% to 7% were recorded among enrolled patients. A median non-synonymous tumor mutation burden of about 1.5 mutations per megabase was determined across the cohort by whole-exome sequencing. The cohort was composed predominantly of lung adenocarcinoma, with four EGFR-mutant and two ALK-rearranged tumors included, and half of patients were identified as current or former smokers.

For this chain, trimming is 0 bases at the V end and 5 bases at the J end, and the number of junction bases without a gene match is 10. The CDR3 measures 16 amino acids from cysteine to phenylalanine. The read is trimmed to its CDR3 DNA, 48 bases read in frame from base 1. In the germline V gene, CDR1 corresponds to SGHRS and CDR2 to YFSETQ. TCR beta CDR3 regions were amplified from genomic DNA with the immunoSEQ v3 hsTCRB kit using bias-controlled multiplex PCR. An Illumina NextSeq 500 was used to sequence the TCR libraries, reaching 2 million or so read pairs at survey level or roughly 4.5-6 million at deep level. In the paper's pipeline: Clonality was reported by immunoSEQ Analyzer software, which also assigned V, D and J genes and filtered out non-productive sequences. Repertoires were compared using productive Simpson clonality and Morisita overlap index of productive TRB rearrangements between infused TIL and blood. Absolute clonotype counts in blood were estimated by multiplying the lymphocyte count by the CD3+ fraction and by the productive frequency of the clone. TCRdb carries this immuneACCESS record with in-frame sequences only. Its versions omit some clonotypes, under half of them owing to an unresolved V gene in the studies checked, with the rest unexplained. D and trimming were read from the DNA, whereas the V and J calls and clone size are those reported in that table. This sample has about 60,000 clones in its table, and roughly 87% of those were observed once. Just over 2.5% of the sample is taken by the ten largest.

As to this clone: Its antigen is currently not known. Within one base of it there is no much larger clone, and no base qualities were kept.

Findings and caveats that apply to the study as a whole: The study protocol defined all tumor marker inferences as exploratory. The baseline peripheral repertoire was partially replaced by infused TIL clonotypes, which then decayed over months, and persistence showed no apparent association with response. The cohort was highly selected, with more treatment-naive, never-smoker and oncogene-addicted patients than typical, limiting generalizability.

The intended sense of this specimen's time point label: pre-treatment sample, taken before nivolumab and TIL therapy. Between October 2017 and 2020, a dual-center phase I trial enrolled adults who had stage 4 NSCLC. Samples were obtained from a single-arm, open-label phase I trial in which tumor-infiltrating lymphocyte therapy with nivolumab was evaluated in advanced non-small cell lung cancer. Blood mononuclear cells from EDTA tubes were separated on a Ficoll gradient and snap-frozen as pellets, and DNA was extracted from the cells using a Qiagen mini-prep kit. The chain links TRBV5-1 with TRBJ1-1; a stretch of 7 junction bases matches TRBD1. The receptor was derived from a person between 25 and 80 years old with non-small cell lung cancer. The sequences come from blood, collected at baseline. The CDR3 protein is CASSLATDRAGTEAFF. The bases read TGCGCCAGCAGCTTGGCTACCGACAGGGCGGGAACTGAAGCTTTCTTT.